These T cell receptor beta chains were read from a single sample in a study of shared clonotypes between healthy human individuals. Sequencing was performed with immunoSEQ multiplex PCR; in TCRdb, only in-frame clones are kept and a portion is missing. This table holds a few million clones, 90% to 97% found once. Material for sequencing was naive CD4+ T cells sorted from blood. The receptors come from a man younger than 30 in good health. Both conserved end residues are part of each CDR3. D genes are given only for firm matches. Clone sizes are given selectively: once, few, many, or a class where the clone is expanded.

J: TRBJ2-4; V: TRBV30; D: -; size: -; CDR3: CAWSSGALVAKNIQYF; DNA: TGTGCCTGGAGTAGTGGTGCACTGGTAGCCAAAAACATTCAGTACTTC
J: TRBJ1-3; V: TRBV5-4; D: TRBD1; size: -; CDR3: CASSPGTGGSYSGNTIYF; DNA: TGTGCCAGCAGTCCCGGGACAGGGGGATCTTACTCTGGAAACACCATATATTTT
J: TRBJ1-1; V: TRBV19; D: -; size: few; CDR3: CASLGQNTEAFF; DNA: TGTGCCAGCCTAGGGCAGAACACTGAAGCTTTCTTT
J: TRBJ2-1; V: TRBV5-1; D: TRBD1; size: -; CDR3: CASSLSGGSNNEQFF; DNA: TGCGCCAGCAGCTTGTCAGGGGGCTCGAACAATGAGCAGTTCTTC
J: TRBJ2-3; V: TRBV10-3; D: TRBD2; size: -; CDR3: CAIQSLAGSTDTQYF; DNA: TGTGCCATCCAATCTCTAGCGGGGAGCACAGATACGCAGTATTTT
J: TRBJ2-3; V: TRBV18; D: TRBD1; size: -; CDR3: CASSRSAQGSLSTDTQYF; DNA: TGTGCCAGCTCACGAAGTGCACAGGGGTCCCTAAGCACAGATACGCAGTATTTT
J: TRBJ2-7; V: TRBV10-3; D: -; size: -; CDR3: CATQQGSSYEQYF; DNA: TGTGCCACCCAACAAGGAAGCTCCTACGAGCAGTACTTC
J: TRBJ1-1; V: TRBV10-3; D: -; size: -; CDR3: CAISVAGADTEAFF; DNA: TGTGCCATCAGTGTTGCGGGGGCGGACACTGAAGCTTTCTTT
J: TRBJ1-3; V: TRBV9; D: TRBD1; size: -; CDR3: CASSPQGAIGNTIYF; DNA: TGTGCCAGCAGCCCCCAGGGGGCGATTGGAAACACCATATATTTT
J: TRBJ1-3; V: TRBV18; D: -; size: -; CDR3: CASSPLGTDSGNTIYF; DNA: TGTGCCAGCTCACCACTTGGGACGGACTCTGGAAACACCATATATTTT
J: TRBJ1-1; V: TRBV28; D: -; size: -; CDR3: CASSLEGGTEAFF; DNA: TGTGCCAGCAGTTTAGAGGGGGGCACTGAAGCTTTCTTT
J: TRBJ2-4; V: TRBV11-2; D: -; size: -; CDR3: CASSLGVYAKNIQYF; DNA: TGTGCCAGCAGCTTAGGCGTCTATGCCAAAAACATTCAGTACTTC
J: TRBJ1-2; V: TRBV4-3; D: -; size: -; CDR3: CASSQDPQGGRHGYTF; DNA: TGCGCCAGCAGCCAAGATCCCCAGGGCGGCAGGCATGGCTACACCTTC
J: TRBJ2-3; V: TRBV6-1; D: TRBD1; size: -; CDR3: CASLQGAVTDTQYF; DNA: TGTGCCAGCTTACAGGGGGCTGTTACAGATACGCAGTATTTT